The text below deals with one T cell receptor (beta chain). Sequenced by immunoSEQ multiplex PCR; TCRdb stores in-frame clones only, minus some. The sample has just over 60,000 clones; 65% to 80% are singletons. The data originate from a study of blood T cell repertoires in COVID-19. The clonotype was recovered from a man between 60 and 70 years old with acute or convalescent COVID-19. Sequencing was performed on peripheral blood.

The CDR3: CASSRGTANTGELFF. CDR3 DNA: TGTGCCAGCAGCCGCGGGACAGCGAACACCGGGGAGCTGTTTTTT. The V gene is TRBV3-1 (or the pseudogene TRBV3-2), the J gene TRBJ2-2; weak D call: TRBD1 (7 bases). The CDR3 is 15 residues long. The germline gives CDR1 LGHDT, CDR2 YNNKEL (reference sequence). V was clipped by 4 bases and J by 0 bases, with 9 bases between them.